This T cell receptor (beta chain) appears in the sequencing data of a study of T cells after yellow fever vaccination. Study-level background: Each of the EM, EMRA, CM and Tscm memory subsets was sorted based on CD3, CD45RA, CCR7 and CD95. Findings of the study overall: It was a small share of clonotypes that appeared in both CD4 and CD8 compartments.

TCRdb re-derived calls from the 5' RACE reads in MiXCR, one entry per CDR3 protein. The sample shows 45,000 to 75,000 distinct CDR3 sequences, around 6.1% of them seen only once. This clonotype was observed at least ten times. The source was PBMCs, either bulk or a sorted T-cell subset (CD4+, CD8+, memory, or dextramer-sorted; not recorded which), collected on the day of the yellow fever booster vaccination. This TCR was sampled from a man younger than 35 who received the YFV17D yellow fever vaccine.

The CDR3 loop is CASSYRDREGGELFF. DNA of the CDR3: TGTGCCAGCAGTTACCGAGACAGGGAAGGCGGGGAGCTGTTTTTT. The V and J genes are TRBV6-8 and TRBJ2-2, with TRBD1 matching over 7 bases. Germline trimming cut 2 bases from V and 7 bases from J; bases unmatched to any gene: 7. Looked up from germline, CDR1 is MNHGY and CDR2 is SAAAGT. The CDR3 has 15 residues.